A selection of T cell receptor beta chains follows, all from one sample in a study of multiple sclerosis patients with progressive multifocal leukoencephalopathy. Measured with immunoSEQ multiplex PCR; TCRdb has only the in-frame clones, and not every one. The sample shows roughly 34,000 clones, 89% of them seen only once. Specimen: PBMCs. These receptors were collected from a human donor with multiple sclerosis. Both conserved end residues are part of each CDR3. The D gene is left open where the match is weak. Clone size is given for some rows only: seen once, a few or many times, or a class if the clone is expanded.

size,D,V,J,DNA,CDR3
-,TRBD1,TRBV6-5,TRBJ1-5,TGTGCCAGCAGTGGGGACAGGGACGGCAATCAGCCCCAGCATTTT,CASSGDRDGNQPQHF
few,-,TRBV5-1,TRBJ1-3,TGCGCCAGCAGCTGGGACTCCAGCTCTGGAAACACCATATATTTT,CASSWDSSSGNTIYF
-,-,TRBV10-3,TRBJ1-5,TGTGCCATCAGTGGGACAGTTGGGAATCAGCCCCAGCATTTT,CAISGTVGNQPQHF
few,-,TRBV19,TRBJ1-5,TGTGCCAGTAGCGAGAATAAAGACAGGCCCCATCAGCCCCAGCATTTT,CASSENKDRPHQPQHF
-,TRBD1,TRBV7-6,TRBJ2-2,TGTGCCAGCAGCCTACGGGACAGGGAAGGCACCGGGGAGCTGTTTTTT,CASSLRDREGTGELFF
-,-,TRBV28,TRBJ1-4,TGTGCCAGCAGCCGCTCACAGGGTTATAATGAAAAACTGTTTTTT,CASSRSQGYNEKLFF
-,-,TRBV5-5,TRBJ1-2,TGTGCCAGCAGCTTGGGGCAGAGTAACTATGGCTACACCTTC,CASSLGQSNYGYTF
-,-,TRBV5-4,TRBJ2-6,TGTGCCAGCAGCTTGCCCGGGATGGCTGGGGCCAACGTCCTGACTTTC,CASSLPGMAGANVLTF
-,-,TRBV7-9,TRBJ2-7,TGTGCCAGCAGCTTAGTCCCGGCCGCCCGGTGGGAGCAGTACTTC,CASSLVPAARWEQYF
-,TRBD2,TRBV7-6,TRBJ2-7,TGTGCCAGCAGCCCCTTTGCGACTAGCGGGAACGAGCAGTACTTC,CASSPFATSGNEQYF
-,TRBD2,TRBV29-1,TRBJ2-1,TGCAGCGTCCCCGGGGCTAGCGGGCCTGCCTACAATGAGCAGTTCTTC,CSVPGASGPAYNEQFF
-,-,TRBV4-1,TRBJ1-2,TGCGCCAGCAGCCAAGTTGACCTCACGACTAACTATGGCTACACCTTC,CASSQVDLTTNYGYTF
-,TRBD2,TRBV7-2,TRBJ2-1,TGTGCCAGCAGCTTAGTAGCGGGTATATACAATGAGCAGTTCTTC,CASSLVAGIYNEQFF
-,-,TRBV7-3,TRBJ2-6,TGTGCCAGCTCAAGACTCTCTGGGGCCAACGTCCTGACTTTC,CASSRLSGANVLTF
-,-,TRBV14,TRBJ2-1,TGTGCCAGCAGCCAAGGAAGCCAGCAGAGGAATGAGCAGTTCTTC,CASSQGSQQRNEQFF
-,TRBD1,TRBV18,TRBJ2-7,TGTGCCAGCTCACAAGACAGGGGATCCTACGAGCAGTACTTC,CASSQDRGSYEQYF
few,TRBD1,TRBV6-5,TRBJ2-7,TGTGCCAGCGCCGGAGGACAGGGTCGACACGAGCAGTACTTC,CASAGGQGRHEQYF
few,-,TRBV10-3,TRBJ1-2,TGTGCCACCGACGATATTGACTATGGCTACACCTTC,CATDDIDYGYTF
few,-,TRBV5-1,TRBJ2-2,TGCGCCAGCAGCTTCGGGACGCGCGGCACCGGGGAGCTGTTTTTT,CASSFGTRGTGELFF
-,TRBD2,TRBV2,TRBJ2-1,TGTGCCAGCGACCTACCGGCGGGGGAGCTTTACAATGAGCAGTTCTTC,CASDLPAGELYNEQFF